What follows is one TCR beta chain and its context. CDR3 length: 16 residues. The germline V and J ends were trimmed by 6 bases and 3 bases, with 21 bases remaining between them. Germline V gene data show CDR1 as MDHEN and CDR2 as SYDVKM. Sequenced by immunoSEQ multiplex PCR; TCRdb stores in-frame clones only, minus some. The sample has 110,000 or so clones, 65% to 85% seen once; the top ten hold about 1.6%. The data stem from a study of blood T cell repertoires in COVID-19. Background on the study: Samples taken during acute and convalescent COVID-19 were collected in the United States, Italy and Spain.

This TCR was recovered from a man aged 50-60 years with acute or convalescent COVID-19. Material for sequencing was peripheral blood. The J gene is TRBJ2-7, the V gene TRBV28; tentative D call: TRBD2 (7 bases). CDR3 nucleotides: TGTGCCAGCAGACCGACGGGGGGCCCTTTTAACTACGAGCAGTACTTC. As protein: CASRPTGGPFNYEQYF.